This TCR beta chain emerged from a study of monozygotic twins with inflammatory bowel disease. The germline V gene has CDR1 DFQATT and CDR2 SNEGSKA (reference sequence). This CDR3 region has 14 residues. TCRdb reprocessed the 5' RACE reads, keeping one entry per CDR3 protein, no DNA. This table lists about 440,000 distinct CDR3 sequences. This chain connects TRBV20-1 to TRBJ1-4; absent DNA, TCRdb's TRBD1 call cannot be checked. Sequences were obtained from blood. This receptor was identified in a human donor with ulcerative colitis or Crohn's disease, or a healthy co-twin of an affected twin (not recorded which). CDR3 protein: CSAREGPGDEKLFF.